This T cell receptor (beta chain) was sequenced for a study of shared clonotypes between healthy human individuals. An assay was performed, and its level was deep. Libraries were prepared by immunoSEQ multiplex PCR; TCRdb keeps only in-frame clonotypes and omits some of them. Here the sample spans 490,000 or so clones, 70% to 80% being singletons. Study results and caveats: Represented diversity (both genetic and exposure-history) was limited by the small number of donors.

V was shortened by 0 bases and J by 0 bases, with 11 bases between the two germline ends. Germline loops: CDR1 SGDLS, CDR2 YYNGEE. CDR3 length: 16 amino acids. On this clone: Antigen unknown.

This chain connects TRBV9 to TRBJ2-3; D is perhaps TRBD2 (7 bases). This clonotype was obtained from a woman in her thirties or forties in good health. Some clones in this sample may be carry-over from other donors' samples. Source material: PBMCs. The CDR3 nucleotides read TGTGCCAGCAGCGTAGGGGGGGGCCCTAGCACAGATACGCAGTATTTT. As protein: CASSVGGGPSTDTQYF.